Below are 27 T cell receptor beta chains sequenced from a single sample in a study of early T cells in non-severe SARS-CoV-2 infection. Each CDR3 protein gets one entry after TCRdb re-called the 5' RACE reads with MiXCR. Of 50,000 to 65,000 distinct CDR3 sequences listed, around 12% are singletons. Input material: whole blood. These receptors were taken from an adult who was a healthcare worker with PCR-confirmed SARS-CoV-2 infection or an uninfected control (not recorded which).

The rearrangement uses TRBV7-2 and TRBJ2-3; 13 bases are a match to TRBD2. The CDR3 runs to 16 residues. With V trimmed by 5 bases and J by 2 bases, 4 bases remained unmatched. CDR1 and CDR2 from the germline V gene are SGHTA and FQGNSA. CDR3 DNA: TGTGCCAGCAGCACCGGGACTAGCGGGGCCACAGATACGCAGTATTTT. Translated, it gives CASSTGTSGATDTQYF.

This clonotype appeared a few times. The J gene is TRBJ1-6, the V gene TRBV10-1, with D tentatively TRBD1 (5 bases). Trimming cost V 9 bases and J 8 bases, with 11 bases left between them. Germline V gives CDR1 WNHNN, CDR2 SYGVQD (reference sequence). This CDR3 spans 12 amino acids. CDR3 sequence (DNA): TGCGCCAGAGAGCCGGGGGATTCACCCCTCCACTTT. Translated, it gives CAREPGDSPLHF.

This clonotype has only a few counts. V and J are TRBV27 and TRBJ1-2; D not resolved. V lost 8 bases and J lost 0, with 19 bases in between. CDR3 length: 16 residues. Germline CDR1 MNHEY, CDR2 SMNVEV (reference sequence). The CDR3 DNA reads TGTGCCAGCCGGCCGGATCTACCAGAAGCTAACTATGGCTACACCTTC. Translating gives CASRPDLPEANYGYTF.

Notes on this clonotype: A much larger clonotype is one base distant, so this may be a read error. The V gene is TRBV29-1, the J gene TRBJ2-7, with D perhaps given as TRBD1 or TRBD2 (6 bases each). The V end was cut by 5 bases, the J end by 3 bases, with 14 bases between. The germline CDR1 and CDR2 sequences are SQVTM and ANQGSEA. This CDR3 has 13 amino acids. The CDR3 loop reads CSVLGGKDYEQYF. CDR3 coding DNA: TGCAGCGTTCTAGGGGGGAAAGACTACGAGCAGTACTTC.

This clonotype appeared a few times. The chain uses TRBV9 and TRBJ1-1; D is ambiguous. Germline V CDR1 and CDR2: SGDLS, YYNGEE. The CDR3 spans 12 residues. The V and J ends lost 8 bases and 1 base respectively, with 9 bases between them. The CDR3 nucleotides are TGTGCCAGTGGGTCCTCGAACACTGAAGCTTTCTTT. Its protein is CASGSSNTEAFF.

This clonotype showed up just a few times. DNA for the CDR3: TGCGCCAGCAGCTTGGTGTGGGCCGGCACAGATACGCAGTATTTT. As protein: CASSLVWAGTDTQYF. The rearrangement joins TRBV5-1 to TRBJ2-3; D gene uncertain. V gave up 0 bases and J gave up 1 base, with 9 bases separating them. From germline, CDR1 is SGHRS and CDR2 YFSETQ. This CDR3 has 15 amino acids.

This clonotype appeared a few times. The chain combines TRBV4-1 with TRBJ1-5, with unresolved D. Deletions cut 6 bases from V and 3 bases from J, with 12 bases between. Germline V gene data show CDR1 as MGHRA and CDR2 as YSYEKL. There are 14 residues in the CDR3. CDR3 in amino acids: CASSQVPINQPQHF. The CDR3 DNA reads TGCGCCAGCAGTCAGGTCCCGATCAATCAGCCCCAGCATTTT.

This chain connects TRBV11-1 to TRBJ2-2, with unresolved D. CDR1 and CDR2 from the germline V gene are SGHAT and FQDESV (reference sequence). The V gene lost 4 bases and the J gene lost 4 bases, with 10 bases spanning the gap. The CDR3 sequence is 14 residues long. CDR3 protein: CASSSKSPTGELFF. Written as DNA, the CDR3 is TGTGCCAGCAGCTCCAAAAGTCCCACCGGGGAGCTGTTTTTT.

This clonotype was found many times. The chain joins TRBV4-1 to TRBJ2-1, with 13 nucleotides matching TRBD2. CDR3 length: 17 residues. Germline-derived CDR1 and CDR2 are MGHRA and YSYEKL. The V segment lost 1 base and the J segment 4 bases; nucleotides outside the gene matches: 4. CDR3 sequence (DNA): TGCGCCAGCAGCCAAGGGGGACTAGCGGGGAGATACAATGAGCAGTTCTTC. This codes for CASSQGGLAGRYNEQFF.

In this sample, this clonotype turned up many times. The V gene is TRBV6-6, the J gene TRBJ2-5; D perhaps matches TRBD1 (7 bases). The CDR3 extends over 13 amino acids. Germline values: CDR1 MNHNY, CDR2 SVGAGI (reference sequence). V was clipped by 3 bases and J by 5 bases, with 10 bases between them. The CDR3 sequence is CASSYQGGETQYF. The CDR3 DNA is TGTGCCAGCAGTTATCAGGGGGGTGAGACCCAGTACTTC.

The CDR3 protein is CASSLSSGGFTDTQYF. As DNA, the CDR3 is TGCGCCAGCAGCTTGTCATCCGGGGGCTTCACAGATACGCAGTATTTT. The chain recombines TRBV5-1 with TRBJ2-3; D might be TRBD1 or TRBD2, each matching 6 bases. Trimming left V 1 base short and J 2 bases short, with 14 bases between. This CDR3 is 16 amino acids long. CDR1 SGHRS and CDR2 YFSETQ come from the germline V gene.

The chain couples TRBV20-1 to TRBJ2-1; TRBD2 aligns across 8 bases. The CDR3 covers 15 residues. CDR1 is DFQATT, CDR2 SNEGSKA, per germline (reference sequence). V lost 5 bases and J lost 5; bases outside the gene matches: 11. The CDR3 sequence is CSAPKSGGANNEQFF. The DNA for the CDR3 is TGCAGTGCTCCTAAGAGCGGGGGAGCAAACAATGAGCAGTTCTTC.

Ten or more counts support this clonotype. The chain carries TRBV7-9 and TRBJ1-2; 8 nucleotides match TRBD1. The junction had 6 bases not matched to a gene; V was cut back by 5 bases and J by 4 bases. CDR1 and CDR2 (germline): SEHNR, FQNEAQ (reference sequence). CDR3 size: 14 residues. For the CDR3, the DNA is TGTGCCAGCAGCCTCGTAGGACAGGGCTATGGCTACACCTTC. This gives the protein CASSLVGQGYGYTF.

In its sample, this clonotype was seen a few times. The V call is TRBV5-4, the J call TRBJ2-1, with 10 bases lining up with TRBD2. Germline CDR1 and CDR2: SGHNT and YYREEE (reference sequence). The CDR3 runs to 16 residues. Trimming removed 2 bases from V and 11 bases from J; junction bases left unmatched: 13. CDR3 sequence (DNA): TGTGCCAGCAGCTTTGAACGGCGGACTAGCGGATGGCAGCAGTTCTTC. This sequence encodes CASSFERRTSGWQQFF.

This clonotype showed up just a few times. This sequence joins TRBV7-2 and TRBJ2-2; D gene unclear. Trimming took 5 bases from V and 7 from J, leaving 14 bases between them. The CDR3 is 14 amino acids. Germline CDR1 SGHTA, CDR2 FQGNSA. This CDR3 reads CASSIRAPNGELFF. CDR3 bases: TGTGCCAGCAGCATCCGGGCTCCTAACGGGGAGCTGTTTTTT.

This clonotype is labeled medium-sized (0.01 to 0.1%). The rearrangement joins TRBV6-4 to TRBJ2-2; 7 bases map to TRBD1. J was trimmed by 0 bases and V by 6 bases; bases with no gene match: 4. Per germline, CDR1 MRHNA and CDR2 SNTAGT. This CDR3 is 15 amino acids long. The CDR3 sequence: CASSGTAANTGELFF. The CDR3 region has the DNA TGTGCCAGCAGCGGGACAGCCGCGAACACCGGGGAGCTGTTTTTT.

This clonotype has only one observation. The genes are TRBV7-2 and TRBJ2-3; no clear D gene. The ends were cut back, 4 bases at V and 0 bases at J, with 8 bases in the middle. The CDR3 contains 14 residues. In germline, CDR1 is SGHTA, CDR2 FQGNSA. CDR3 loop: CASSSQPSTDTQYF. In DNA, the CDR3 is TGTGCCAGCAGCTCACAACCAAGCACAGATACGCAGTATTTT.

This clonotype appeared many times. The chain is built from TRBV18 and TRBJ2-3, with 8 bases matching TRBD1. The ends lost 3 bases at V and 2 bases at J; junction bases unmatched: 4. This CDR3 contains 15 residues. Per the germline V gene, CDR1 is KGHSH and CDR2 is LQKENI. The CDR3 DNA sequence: TGTGCCAGCTCACCTCCGGGACAGGTCACAGATACGCAGTATTTT. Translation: CASSPPGQVTDTQYF. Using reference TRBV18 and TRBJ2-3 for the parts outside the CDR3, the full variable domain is NAGVMQNPRHLVRRRGQEARLRCSPMKGHSHVYWYRQLPEEGLKFMVYLQKENIIDESGMPKERFSAEFPKEGPSILRIQQVVRGDSAAYFCASSPPGQVTDTQYFGPGTRLTVL.

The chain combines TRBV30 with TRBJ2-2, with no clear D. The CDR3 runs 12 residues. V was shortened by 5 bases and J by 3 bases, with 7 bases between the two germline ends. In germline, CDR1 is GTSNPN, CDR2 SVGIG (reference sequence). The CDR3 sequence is CAWGPYTGELFF. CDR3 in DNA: TGTGCCTGGGGGCCGTACACCGGGGAGCTGTTTTTT.

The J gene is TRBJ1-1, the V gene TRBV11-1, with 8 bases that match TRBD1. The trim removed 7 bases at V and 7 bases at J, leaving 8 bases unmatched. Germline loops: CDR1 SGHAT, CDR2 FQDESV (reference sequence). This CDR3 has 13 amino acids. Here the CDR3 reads CASTPTGEIEAFF. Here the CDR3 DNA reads TGTGCCAGCACCCCGACAGGGGAGATTGAAGCTTTCTTT.

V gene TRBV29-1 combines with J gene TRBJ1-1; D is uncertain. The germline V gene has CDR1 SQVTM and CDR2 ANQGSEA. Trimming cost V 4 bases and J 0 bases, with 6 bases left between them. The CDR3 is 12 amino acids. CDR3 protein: CSVGPVNTEAFF. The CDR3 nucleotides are TGCAGCGTTGGGCCGGTGAACACTGAAGCTTTCTTT.

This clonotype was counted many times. CDR3 sequence (DNA): TGTGCCAGCAGCTACAGAGGAGCAGGGTACGCTGAAGCTTTCTTT. Translation gives CASSYRGAGYAEAFF. The chain is built from TRBV6-2 or TRBV6-3 and TRBJ1-1; maybe TRBD1 (5 bases). CDR1 and CDR2 (germline): MNHEY, SVGEGT. The CDR3 has 15 amino acids. The ends were cut back, 6 bases at V and 6 bases at J, with 20 bases in the middle.

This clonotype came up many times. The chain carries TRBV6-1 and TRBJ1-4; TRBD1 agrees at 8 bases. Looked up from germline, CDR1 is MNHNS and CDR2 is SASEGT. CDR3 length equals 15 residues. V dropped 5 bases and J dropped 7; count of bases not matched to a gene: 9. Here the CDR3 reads CASSPPGQASEKLFF. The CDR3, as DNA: TGTGCCAGCAGTCCCCCGGGACAGGCGTCTGAAAAACTGTTTTTT.

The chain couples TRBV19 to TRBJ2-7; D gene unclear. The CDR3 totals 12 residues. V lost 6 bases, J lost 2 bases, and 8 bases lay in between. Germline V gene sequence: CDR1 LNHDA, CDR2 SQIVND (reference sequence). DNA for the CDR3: TGTGCCAGTAGCGATGCGGCCTACGAGCAGTACTTC. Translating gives CASSDAAYEQYF.

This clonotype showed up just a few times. The CDR3 nucleotides are TGTGCCAGCTCGTACGGACTAGCGGGGGGCGAGCAGTACTTC. Translated: CASSYGLAGGEQYF. The V call is TRBV18, the J call TRBJ2-7; 14 bases are a match to TRBD2. The CDR3 length is 14 residues. Trimming took 6 bases from V and 6 from J; bases not matched to a gene: 4. Germline V CDR1 and CDR2: KGHSH, LQKENI. The full variable domain, in which reference TRBV18 and TRBJ2-7 provide the parts outside the CDR3, is NAGVMQNPRHLVRRRGQEARLRCSPMKGHSHVYWYRQLPEEGLKFMVYLQKENIIDESGMPKERFSAEFPKEGPSILRIQQVVRGDSAAYFCASSYGLAGGEQYFGPGTRLTVT.

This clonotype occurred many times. CDR3 sequence reads: CASRRQGNYQETQYF. The CDR3 nucleotides read TGTGCCAGCAGGAGACAGGGGAATTACCAAGAGACCCAGTACTTC. The J gene is TRBJ2-5, the V gene TRBV6-5; TRBD1 aligns across 8 bases. CDR1 MNHEY and CDR2 SVGAGI come from the germline V gene. V was pared by 6 bases and J by 0 bases, with 6 bases of the junction left unmatched. This CDR3 has 15 residues.

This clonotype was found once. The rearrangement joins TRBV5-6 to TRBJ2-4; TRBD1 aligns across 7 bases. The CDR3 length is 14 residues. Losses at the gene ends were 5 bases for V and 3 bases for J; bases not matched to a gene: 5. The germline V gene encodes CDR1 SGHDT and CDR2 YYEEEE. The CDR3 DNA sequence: TGTGCCAGCAGTCCCACAGGGGACAAAAACATTCAGTACTTC. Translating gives CASSPTGDKNIQYF.